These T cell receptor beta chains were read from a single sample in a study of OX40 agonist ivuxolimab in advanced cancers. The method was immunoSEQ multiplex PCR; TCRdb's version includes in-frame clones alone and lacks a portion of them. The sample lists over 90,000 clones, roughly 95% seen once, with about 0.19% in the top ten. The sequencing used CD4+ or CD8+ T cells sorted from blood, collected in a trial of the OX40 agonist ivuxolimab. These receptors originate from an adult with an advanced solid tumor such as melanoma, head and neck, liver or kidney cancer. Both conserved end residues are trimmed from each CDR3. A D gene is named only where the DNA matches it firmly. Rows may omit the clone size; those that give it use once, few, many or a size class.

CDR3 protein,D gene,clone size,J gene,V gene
ASSPRQGGQGNSPLH,TRBD1,.,TRBJ1-6,TRBV5-4
AWSTGDLIRSNQPQH,.,.,TRBJ1-5,TRBV30
ASSGQTRTEAF,.,.,TRBJ1-1,TRBV6-5
ASSFAYNSPLH,.,once,TRBJ1-6,TRBV7-2
ASSPGLIGNTEAF,.,.,TRBJ1-1,TRBV10-3
ASSLVSSGGYTDTQY,TRBD2,.,TRBJ2-3,TRBV7-2
ASSLGQGGFNYNSPLH,.,.,TRBJ1-6,TRBV5-4
ASSLVGSLSYEQY,.,.,TRBJ2-7,TRBV7-9
AWSSQGAEAF,TRBD1,.,TRBJ1-1,TRBV30
ASSLEPWAGYT,.,.,TRBJ1-2,TRBV5-1
ASSPIAGHYNEQF,TRBD2,.,TRBJ2-1,TRBV28
ASQGGPHSSTDTQY,.,.,TRBJ2-3,TRBV5-6
ASSPRQGMNTEAF,TRBD1,.,TRBJ1-1,TRBV9
ASRLQGAGSPLH,TRBD1,.,TRBJ1-6,TRBV13
ASSNLAGRTDTQY,.,.,TRBJ2-3,TRBV7-2
ASSPTGTGVGYGYT,TRBD1,.,TRBJ1-2,TRBV7-3
ASSLAQGAQGYT,TRBD1,.,TRBJ1-2,TRBV7-2
ASSLGGPRPQH,.,once,TRBJ1-5,TRBV7-8
SVQGTNEKLF,.,.,TRBJ1-4,TRBV29-1
ASSQEGGANTEAF,.,.,TRBJ1-1,TRBV4-1
ASSLDRGQSNSNQPQH,TRBD1,.,TRBJ1-5,TRBV7-2
ASSVGAGAPYEQY,TRBD2,.,TRBJ2-7,TRBV9
ATSRDAGIGYGYT,.,.,TRBJ1-2,TRBV15
ASRQQTANTGELF,.,.,TRBJ2-2,TRBV7-2
ASSSVGGTGTDTQY,.,.,TRBJ2-3,TRBV6-6
ASSQSRDRDYNSPLH,TRBD1,.,TRBJ1-6,TRBV4-1
ASSPGLAGGAYNEQF,TRBD2,.,TRBJ2-1,TRBV7-9
ASSQDPSGFYNEQF,.,.,TRBJ2-1,TRBV4-3
ASSSGTSGYNEQF,TRBD2,.,TRBJ2-1,TRBV18
ASSLGWAPSGADYNEQF,TRBD2,.,TRBJ2-1,TRBV11-3
ASLLGRRQRPQH,.,few,TRBJ1-5,TRBV28
ASTGRDRFQPQH,.,.,TRBJ1-5,TRBV6-1
ASSWGQGAQKLF,TRBD1,.,TRBJ1-4,TRBV7-9
ATNRGQGYGYT,TRBD1,.,TRBJ1-2,TRBV15
ASSATSGGPYEQY,TRBD2,.,TRBJ2-7,TRBV5-4
ASSLRYYGYT,.,.,TRBJ1-2,TRBV28
ASSDRADNSPLH,TRBD1,.,TRBJ1-6,TRBV2
ASSPGQGARETQY,TRBD1,.,TRBJ2-5,TRBV5-1
ASSVATSLGLPYNEQF,.,once,TRBJ2-1,TRBV9
ASRRAGGGGYT,TRBD1,.,TRBJ1-2,TRBV5-8
ASSTGTVPDTQY,.,once,TRBJ2-3,TRBV28
ACAPGGRGGEQF,TRBD2,once,TRBJ2-1,TRBV30
AISDTGTSYGYT,.,.,TRBJ1-2,TRBV10-3
ASAAARGQFILYNEQF,.,.,TRBJ2-1,TRBV28
ASSVAFGKQPYNEQF,.,.,TRBJ2-1,TRBV9
ASSLTALTDTQY,.,.,TRBJ2-3,TRBV27
ASSSNTGELF,.,once,TRBJ2-2,TRBV6-5
ASSLAGGRAQETQY,TRBD2,.,TRBJ2-5,TRBV5-4
AISLARANYGYT,.,once,TRBJ1-2,TRBV10-3
ASSQGLAGGPLEQY,TRBD2,.,TRBJ2-7,TRBV7-2
SIDGGPGANVLT,.,.,TRBJ2-6,TRBV29-1